The 22 T cell receptor beta chains below come from one sample, sequenced in a study of PD-L1 blockade in urothelial cancer. Time point of the sample: peripheral blood 6 weeks after treatment start. The data were produced by immunoSEQ multiplex PCR, yet TCRdb's version contains in-frame clones alone and is incomplete. The sample contains 30,000 or so clones, 89% of which appear only once. The sample in question was PBMCs, obtained around atezolizumab (anti-PD-L1) treatment. Receptors originate from a man older than 75 with urothelial cancer.

The rearrangement links TRBV11-2 to TRBJ2-1; 7 bases are a match to TRBD2. Germline loops: CDR1 SGHAT, CDR2 FQNNGV. The CDR3 length is 13 residues. J was trimmed by 10 bases and V by 5 bases; bases with no gene match: 8. This CDR3 is CASSVMPGREQFF. DNA for the CDR3: TGTGCCAGCAGCGTAATGCCCGGGAGGGAGCAGTTCTTC. The full variable domain, with the rest looked up from reference TRBV11-2 and TRBJ2-1, is EAGVAQSPRYKIIEKRQSVAFWCNPISGHATLYWYQQILGQGPKLLIQFQNNGVVDDSQLPKDRFSAERLKGVDSTLKIQPAKLEDSAVYLCASSVMPGREQFFGPGTRLTVL.

The chain couples TRBV30 to TRBJ1-4; D uncertain. Germline V gene sequence: CDR1 GTSNPN, CDR2 SVGIG (reference sequence). Deletions cut 5 bases from V and 8 bases from J, with 15 bases between. The CDR3 consists of 13 residues. This CDR3 is CAWSQRVSEKLFF. CDR3 nucleotide sequence: TGTGCCTGGTCCCAGAGGGTATCCGAAAAACTGTTTTTT. Full variable domain (outside the CDR3, taken from reference TRBV30 and TRBJ1-4): SQTIHQWPATLVQPVGSPLSLECTVEGTSNPNLYWYRQAAGRGLQLLFYSVGIGQISSEVPQNLSASRPQDRQFILSSKKLLLSDSGFYLCAWSQRVSEKLFFGSGTQLSVL.

This rearrangement joins TRBV5-1 to TRBJ1-5; no definite D call. Germline CDR1 and CDR2: SGHRS and YFSETQ. The length of the CDR3 is 14 residues. V lost 2 bases to trimming and J lost 3 bases, with 9 bases between them. The CDR3 coding sequence is TGCGCCAGCAGCTTAGGGAGCCCCAATCAGCCCCAGCATTTT. Translated: CASSLGSPNQPQHF.

The chain uses TRBV6-1 and TRBJ1-5; 8 nucleotides line up with TRBD1. The germline gives CDR1 MNHNS, CDR2 SASEGT. The V gene end was trimmed by 3 bases and the J gene end by 6 bases; junction bases not matched to a gene: 7. The CDR3 sequence is 15 residues long. The CDR3 loop is CASSDRAGGVQPQHF. CDR3 bases: TGTGCCAGCAGTGATAGGGCAGGGGGCGTTCAGCCCCAGCATTTT.

The chain has TRBV5-1 and TRBJ2-2; 7 positions match TRBD1. V trimming: 0 bases; J trimming: 7 bases; junction bases outside the gene matches: 3. Per germline, CDR1 SGHRS and CDR2 YFSETQ. The CDR3 spans 14 residues. The CDR3 coding sequence is TGCGCCAGCAGCTTGGACAGGGGAAGCGGGGAGCTGTTTTTT. This gives the protein CASSLDRGSGELFF.

This chain connects TRBV6-6 to TRBJ2-7; a possible D gene is TRBD1 (6 bases). CDR1 MNHNY and CDR2 SVGAGI come from the germline V gene (reference sequence). There are 15 residues in the CDR3. The V end lost 0 bases, the J end lost 0 bases, and 9 bases lay between the germline ends. This CDR3 reads CASSYSPDSSYEQYF. The CDR3 region has the DNA TGTGCCAGCAGTTACTCGCCGGACAGCTCCTACGAGCAGTACTTC.

This chain links TRBV15 with TRBJ2-7, with 13 bases identical to TRBD2. The CDR3 extends over 14 amino acids. Germline V gene sequence: CDR1 LNHNV, CDR2 YYDKDF (reference sequence). The V and J ends lost 5 bases and 6 bases, in that order; junction bases with no gene match: 4. In nucleotides, the CDR3 is TGTGCCACCAGCTCCAGACTAGCGGGAGGCGAGCAGTACTTC. Protein product: CATSSRLAGGEQYF.

The chain joins TRBV10-3 to TRBJ2-3; 10 bases map to TRBD2. The CDR3 extends over 15 amino acids. V shed 2 bases and J 4 bases; nucleotides not matched to a gene: 3. Germline assignment: CDR1 ENHRY and CDR2 SYGVKD. CDR3 coding DNA: TGTGCCATCAGTGAGGCTAGCGGGAGTTCAGATACGCAGTATTTT. This sequence encodes CAISEASGSSDTQYF.

This clone was observed a single time. The chain couples TRBV21-1 to TRBJ1-1. TRBV21-1 represents a pseudogene. The CDR3 length is 18 residues. The CDR3 nucleotides read TGTGCCAGCAGCATTGGGGAGGGATACATTTTCGAGGATGGTGAAGCTTTCTTT. Translating gives CASSIGEGYIFEDGEAFF.

This sequence joins TRBV7-9 and TRBJ2-7, with 7 bases identical to TRBD2. This CDR3 comprises 15 residues. V dropped 3 bases and J dropped 0; count of bases not matched to a gene: 5. Germline V lookup: CDR1 SEHNR, CDR2 FQNEAQ (reference sequence). CDR3 sequence reads: CASSLGGTNSYEQYF. DNA for the CDR3: TGTGCCAGCAGCTTGGGCGGGACTAACTCCTACGAGCAGTACTTC.

The table lists this clone with a few counts. The V call is TRBV28, the J call TRBJ2-7; 10 nucleotides match TRBD2. The CDR3 has 16 residues. V lost 6 bases to trimming and J lost 2 bases; unmatched junction nucleotides: 10. Germline V gene lookup returns CDR1 MDHEN and CDR2 SYDVKM. The CDR3 loop is CASSPPLAGVTYEQYF. DNA for the CDR3: TGTGCCAGCAGCCCGCCTCTAGCGGGAGTGACCTACGAGCAGTACTTC.

The rearrangement links TRBV28 to TRBJ2-7; 13 bases are a match to TRBD2. Germline CDR1 reads MDHEN; CDR2 reads SYDVKM. The V and J ends lost 4 bases and 7 bases, in that order; junction bases with no gene match: 7. The CDR3 has 15 amino acids. CDR3 DNA sequence: TGTGCCAGCAGTTACTCCGGACTAGCGGGAGATGAGCAGTACTTC. This gives the protein CASSYSGLAGDEQYF.

The table lists this clone with a count of one. This chain joins TRBV19 and TRBJ1-4; 10 nucleotides line up with TRBD1. The germline V gene encodes CDR1 LNHDA and CDR2 SQIVND (reference sequence). The V and J ends lost 6 bases and 8 bases, in that order; junction bases with no gene match: 6. The CDR3 is 14 amino acids. CDR3: CASSSGTGDEKLFF. The CDR3, as DNA: TGTGCCAGTAGCTCCGGGACAGGGGACGAAAAACTGTTTTTT. The whole variable domain, remainder taken from reference TRBV19 and TRBJ1-4, is DGGITQSPKYLFRKEGQNVTLSCEQNLNHDAMYWYRQDPGQGLRLIYYSQIVNDFQKGDIAEGYSVSREKKESFPLTVTSAQKNPTAFYLCASSSGTGDEKLFFGSGTQLSVL.

This chain connects TRBV6-1 to TRBJ2-1; no clear D gene. Per germline, CDR1 MNHNS and CDR2 SASEGT. The CDR3 has 15 amino acids. V lost 1 base and J 0 bases, leaving 7 bases between the germline ends. CDR3 in DNA: TGTGCCAGCAGTGAAGTTAGGAGCTCCTACAATGAGCAGTTCTTC. This sequence encodes CASSEVRSSYNEQFF.

The V gene is TRBV4-1, the J gene TRBJ2-5; tentatively, D is TRBD2 (5 bases). Germline V lookup: CDR1 MGHRA, CDR2 YSYEKL. The CDR3 runs to 13 residues. V was pared by 5 bases and J by 5 bases, with 12 bases between. As DNA, the CDR3 is TGCGCCAGCAGCGACTACTATGGGGAGACCCAGTACTTC. Translated, it gives CASSDYYGETQYF.

The chain uses TRBV28 and TRBJ2-1; 7 bases are shared with TRBD1. The CDR3 spans 17 residues. From germline, CDR1 is MDHEN and CDR2 SYDVKM. V lost 6 bases and J lost 0; bases outside the gene matches: 11. The CDR3 reads CASSANRGCCSYNEQFF. The DNA for the CDR3 is TGTGCCAGCAGCGCGAACAGGGGCTGTTGCTCCTACAATGAGCAGTTCTTC.

The chain combines TRBV19 with TRBJ1-3; 9 bases match TRBD1. This CDR3 has 15 residues. The V and J ends lost 5 bases and 7 bases, in that order; junction bases with no gene match: 9. Germline CDR1 LNHDA, CDR2 SQIVND (reference sequence). The CDR3 loop reads CASSSWRTGENTIYF. CDR3 DNA sequence: TGTGCCAGTAGTTCCTGGAGGACAGGGGAGAACACCATATATTTT.

The V call is TRBV7-8, the J call TRBJ2-5; 8 bases are shared with TRBD2. Germline loops: CDR1 SGHVS, CDR2 FQNEAQ. The CDR3 consists of 16 residues. The trim removed 2 bases at V and 2 bases at J, leaving 7 bases unmatched. Here the CDR3 DNA reads TGTGCCAGCAGCTTAAGTAGACTAGCGCAACAAGAGACCCAGTACTTC. Amino acid sequence: CASSLSRLAQQETQYF.

The chain recombines TRBV19 with TRBJ1-2, with D unresolved. V was cut by 0 bases and J by 12 bases, with 14 bases left in between. CDR1 LNHDA and CDR2 SQIVND come from the germline V gene (reference sequence). The CDR3 spans 13 residues. The DNA for the CDR3 is TGTGCCAGTAGTATAGATTTAGGGAGTACGGACACCTTC. Protein: CASSIDLGSTDTF.

This clone was observed a few times. The chain recombines TRBV5-1 with TRBJ2-7; TRBD1 agrees at 9 bases. This CDR3 contains 15 residues. After removal of 4 bases from V and 9 bases from J, the junction contained 14 bases not matched to a gene. CDR1 is SGHRS, CDR2 YFSETQ, per germline. The CDR3 nucleotides are TGCGCCAGCAGCCAGACAGGGGGAGACTACGAAGTGCAGTACTTC. The encoded protein is CASSQTGGDYEVQYF.

The chain links TRBV6-5 to TRBJ2-2; D ambiguous. The V gene's germline CDR1 is MNHEY and CDR2 SVGAGI. The CDR3 has 12 amino acids. V lost 4 bases to trimming and J lost 4 bases, with 4 bases between them. CDR3 region: CASSSVTGELFF. The CDR3 region has the DNA TGTGCCAGCAGTTCCGTCACCGGGGAGCTGTTTTTT.

The rearrangement links TRBV7-9 to TRBJ2-1; the match to TRBD2 covers 11 bases. Germline V gene data show CDR1 as SEHNR and CDR2 as FQNEAQ (reference sequence). This CDR3 region has 16 residues. The ends lost 5 bases at V and 8 bases at J; junction bases unmatched: 11. The CDR3 DNA reads TGTGCCAGCAGCCGCTATAGCGGGAGGGCCAAGGATGAGCAGTTCTTC. Amino acid sequence: CASSRYSGRAKDEQFF.